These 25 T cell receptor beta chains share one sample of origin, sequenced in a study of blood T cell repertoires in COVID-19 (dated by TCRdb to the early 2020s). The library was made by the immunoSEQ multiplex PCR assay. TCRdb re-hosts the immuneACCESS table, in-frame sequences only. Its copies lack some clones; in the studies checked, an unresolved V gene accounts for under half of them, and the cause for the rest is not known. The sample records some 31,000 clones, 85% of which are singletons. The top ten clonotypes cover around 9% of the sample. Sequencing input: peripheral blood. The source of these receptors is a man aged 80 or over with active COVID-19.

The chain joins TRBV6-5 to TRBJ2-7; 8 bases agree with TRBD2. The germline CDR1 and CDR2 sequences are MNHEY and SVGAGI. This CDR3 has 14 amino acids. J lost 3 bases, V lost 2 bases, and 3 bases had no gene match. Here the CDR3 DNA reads TGTGCCAGCAGTTACCGGGGGGGTGGCTACGAGCAGTACTTC. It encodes CASSYRGGGYEQYF.

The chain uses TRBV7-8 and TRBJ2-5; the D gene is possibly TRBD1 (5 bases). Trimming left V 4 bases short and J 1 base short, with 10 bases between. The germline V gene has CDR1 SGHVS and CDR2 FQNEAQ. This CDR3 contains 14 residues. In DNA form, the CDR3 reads TGTGCCAGCAGCTACCGACAGACCCAAGAGACCCAGTACTTC. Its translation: CASSYRQTQETQYF.

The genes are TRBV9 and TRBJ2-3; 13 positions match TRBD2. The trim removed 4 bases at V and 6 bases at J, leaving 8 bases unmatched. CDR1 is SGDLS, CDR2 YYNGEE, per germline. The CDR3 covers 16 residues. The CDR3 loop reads CASSPRTSGGADTQYF. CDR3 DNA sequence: TGTGCCAGCAGCCCGAGGACTAGCGGGGGAGCCGATACGCAGTATTTT.

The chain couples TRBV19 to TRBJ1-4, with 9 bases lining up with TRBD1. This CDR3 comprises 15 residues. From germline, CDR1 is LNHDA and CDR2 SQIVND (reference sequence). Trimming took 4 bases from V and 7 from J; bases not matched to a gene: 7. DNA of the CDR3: TGTGCCAGTAGTAGCATCGGGACAGGGTCTGAAAAACTGTTTTTT. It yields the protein CASSSIGTGSEKLFF.

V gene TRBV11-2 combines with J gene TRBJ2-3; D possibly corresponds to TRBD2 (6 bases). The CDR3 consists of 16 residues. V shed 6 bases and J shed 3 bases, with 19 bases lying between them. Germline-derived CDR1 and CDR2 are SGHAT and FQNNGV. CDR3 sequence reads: CASSSNGGLRTDTQYF. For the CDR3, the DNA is TGTGCCAGCAGTTCGAATGGGGGACTCAGAACAGATACGCAGTATTTT.

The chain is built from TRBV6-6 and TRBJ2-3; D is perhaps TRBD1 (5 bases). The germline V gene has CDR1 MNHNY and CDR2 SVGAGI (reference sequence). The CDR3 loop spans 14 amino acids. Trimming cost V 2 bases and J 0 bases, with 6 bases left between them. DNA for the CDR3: TGTGCCAGCAGTTACGGACAAAGCACAGATACGCAGTATTTT. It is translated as CASSYGQSTDTQYF.

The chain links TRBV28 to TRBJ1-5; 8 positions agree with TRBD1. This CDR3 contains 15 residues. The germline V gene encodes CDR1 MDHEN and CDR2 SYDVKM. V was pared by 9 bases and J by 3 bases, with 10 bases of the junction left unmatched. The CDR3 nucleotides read TGTGCCAGTTACCAGGGGGCGGAAAACAATCAGCCCCAGCATTTT. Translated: CASYQGAENNQPQHF.

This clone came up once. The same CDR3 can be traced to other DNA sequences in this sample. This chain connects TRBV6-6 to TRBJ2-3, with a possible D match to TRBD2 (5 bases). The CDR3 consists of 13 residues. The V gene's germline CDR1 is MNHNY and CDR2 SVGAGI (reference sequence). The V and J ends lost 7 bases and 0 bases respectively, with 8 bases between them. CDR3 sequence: CASTRTSTDTQYF. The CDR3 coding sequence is TGTGCCAGCACCAGGACTAGCACAGATACGCAGTATTTT.

For the CDR3, the DNA is TGTGCCAGATTAGGGGAGCTGTTTTTT. Its translation is CARLGELFF. This chain connects TRBV9 to TRBJ2-2; D uncertain. V gave up 8 bases and J gave up 8 bases, with 4 bases separating them. The germline CDR1 and CDR2 sequences are SGDLS and YYNGEE. The CDR3 totals 9 residues.

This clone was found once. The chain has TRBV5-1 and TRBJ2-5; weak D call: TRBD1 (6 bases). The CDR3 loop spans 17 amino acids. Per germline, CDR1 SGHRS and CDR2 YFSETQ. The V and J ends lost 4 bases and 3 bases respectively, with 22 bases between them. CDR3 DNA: TGCGCCAGCAGCAGGTCGGGGTTGGACAGTCTTAAAGAGACCCAGTACTTC. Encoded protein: CASSRSGLDSLKETQYF.

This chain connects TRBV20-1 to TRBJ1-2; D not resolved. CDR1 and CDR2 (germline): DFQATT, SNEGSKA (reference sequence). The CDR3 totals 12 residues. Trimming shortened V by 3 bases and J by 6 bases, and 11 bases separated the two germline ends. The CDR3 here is CSASREENGYTF. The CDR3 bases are TGCAGTGCTAGTAGGGAGGAAAATGGCTACACCTTC.

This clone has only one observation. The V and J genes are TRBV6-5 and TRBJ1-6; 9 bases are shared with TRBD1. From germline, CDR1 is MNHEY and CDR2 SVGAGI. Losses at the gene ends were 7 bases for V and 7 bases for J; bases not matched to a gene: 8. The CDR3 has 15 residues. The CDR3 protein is CASTIPTGGNSPLHF. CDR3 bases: TGTGCCAGCACCATACCGACAGGGGGGAATTCACCCCTCCACTTT.

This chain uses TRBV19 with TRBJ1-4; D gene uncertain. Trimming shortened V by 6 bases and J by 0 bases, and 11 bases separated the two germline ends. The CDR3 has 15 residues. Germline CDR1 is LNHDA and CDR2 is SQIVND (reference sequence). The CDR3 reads CASSGVSATNEKLFF. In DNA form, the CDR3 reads TGTGCCAGTAGCGGGGTCTCGGCAACTAATGAAAAACTGTTTTTT.

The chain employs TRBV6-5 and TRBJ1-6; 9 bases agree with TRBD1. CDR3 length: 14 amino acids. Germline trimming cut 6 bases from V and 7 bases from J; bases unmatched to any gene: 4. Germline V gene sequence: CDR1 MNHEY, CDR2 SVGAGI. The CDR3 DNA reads TGTGCCAGCAGGGGACAGGGCTTAAATTCACCCCTCCACTTT. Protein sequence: CASRGQGLNSPLHF.

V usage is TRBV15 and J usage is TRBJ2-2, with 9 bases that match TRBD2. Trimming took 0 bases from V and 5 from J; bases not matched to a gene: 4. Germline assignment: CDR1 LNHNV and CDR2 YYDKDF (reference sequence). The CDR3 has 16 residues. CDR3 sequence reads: CATSRDYSGGTGELFF. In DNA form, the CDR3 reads TGTGCCACCAGCAGAGATTACAGCGGGGGGACCGGGGAGCTGTTTTTT.

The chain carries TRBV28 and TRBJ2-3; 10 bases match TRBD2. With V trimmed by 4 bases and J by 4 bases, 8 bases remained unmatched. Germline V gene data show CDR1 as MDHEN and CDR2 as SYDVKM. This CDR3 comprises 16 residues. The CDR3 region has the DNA TGTGCCAGCAGTTCCCGCCGGACTAGCGGATCAGATACGCAGTATTTT. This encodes CASSSRRTSGSDTQYF.

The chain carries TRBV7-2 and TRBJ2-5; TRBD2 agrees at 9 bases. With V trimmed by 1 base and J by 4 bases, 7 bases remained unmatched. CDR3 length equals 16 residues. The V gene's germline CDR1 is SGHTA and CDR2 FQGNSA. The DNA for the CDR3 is TGTGCCAGCAGCTTAGTAGGGCGGGGGGGCCGAGAGACCCAGTACTTC. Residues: CASSLVGRGGRETQYF. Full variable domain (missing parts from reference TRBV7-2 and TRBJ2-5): GAGVSQSPSNKVTEKGKDVELRCDPISGHTALYWYRQSLGQGLEFLIYFQGNSAPDKSGLPSDRFSAERTGGSVSTLTIQRTQQEDSAVYLCASSLVGRGGRETQYFGPGTRLLVL.

The chain's CDR3 is CASSILGGRGEQFF. CDR3 sequence (DNA): TGTGCCAGTAGTATTCTAGGGGGGAGGGGTGAGCAGTTCTTC. The chain carries TRBV19 and TRBJ2-1, with TRBD2 as a possible D gene (7 bases). This CDR3 has 14 residues. The germline V gene encodes CDR1 LNHDA and CDR2 SQIVND (reference sequence). Trimming left V 3 bases short and J 9 bases short, with 15 bases between.

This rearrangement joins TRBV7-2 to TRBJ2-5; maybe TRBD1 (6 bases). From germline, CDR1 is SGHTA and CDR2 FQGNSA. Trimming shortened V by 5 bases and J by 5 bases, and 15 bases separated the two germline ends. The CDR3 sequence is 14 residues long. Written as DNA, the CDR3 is TGTGCCAGCAGCGATTCGACAGGTGGGGAGACCCAGTACTTC. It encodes CASSDSTGGETQYF.

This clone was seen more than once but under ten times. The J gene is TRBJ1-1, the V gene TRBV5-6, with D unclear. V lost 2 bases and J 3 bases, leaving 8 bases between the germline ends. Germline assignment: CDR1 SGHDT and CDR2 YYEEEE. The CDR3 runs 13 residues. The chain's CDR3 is CASSFGVDTEAFF. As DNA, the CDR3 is TGTGCCAGCAGCTTCGGGGTTGACACTGAAGCTTTCTTT.

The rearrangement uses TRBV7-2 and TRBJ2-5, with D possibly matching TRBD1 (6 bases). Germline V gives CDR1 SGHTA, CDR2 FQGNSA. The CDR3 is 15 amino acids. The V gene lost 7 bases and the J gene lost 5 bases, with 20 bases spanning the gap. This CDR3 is CASNPQGTWRETQYF. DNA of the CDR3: TGTGCCAGCAACCCACAGGGCACCTGGCGGGAGACCCAGTACTTC.

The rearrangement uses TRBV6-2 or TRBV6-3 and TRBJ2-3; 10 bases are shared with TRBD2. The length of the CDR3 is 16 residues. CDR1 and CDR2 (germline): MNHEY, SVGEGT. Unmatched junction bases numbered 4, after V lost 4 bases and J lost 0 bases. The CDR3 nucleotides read TGTGCCAGCAGTTGGCTAGCGGGGGCTAGCACAGATACGCAGTATTTT. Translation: CASSWLAGASTDTQYF.

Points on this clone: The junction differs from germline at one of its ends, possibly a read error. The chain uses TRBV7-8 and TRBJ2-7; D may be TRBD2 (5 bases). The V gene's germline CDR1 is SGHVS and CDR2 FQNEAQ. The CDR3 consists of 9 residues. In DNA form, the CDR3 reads TGTGCCAGCAGCCGCGAGGGCCCGTTC. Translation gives CASSREGPF.

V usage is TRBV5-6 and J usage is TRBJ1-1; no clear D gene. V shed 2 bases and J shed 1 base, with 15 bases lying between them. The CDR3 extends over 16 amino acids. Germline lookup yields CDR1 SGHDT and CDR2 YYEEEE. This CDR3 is CASSLMAGGGNTEAFF. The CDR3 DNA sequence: TGTGCCAGCAGCTTAATGGCAGGCGGAGGGAACACTGAAGCTTTCTTT.

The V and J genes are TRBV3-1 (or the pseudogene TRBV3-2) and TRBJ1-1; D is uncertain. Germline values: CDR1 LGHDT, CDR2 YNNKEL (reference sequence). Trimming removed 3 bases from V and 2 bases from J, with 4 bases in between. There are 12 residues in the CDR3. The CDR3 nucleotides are TGTGCCAGCAGCCAGCGAAACACTGAAGCTTTCTTT. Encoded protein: CASSQRNTEAFF.